Presented here are 6 T cell receptor beta chains from one specimen sequenced in a study of cytomegalovirus exposure and HLA in healthy donors (dated 2017 in TCRdb). The library was prepared using the immunoSEQ multiplex PCR assay. For the multiplex PCR, a mixture combining 60 forward primers for TCR Vbeta segments and 13 reverse primers for TCR Jbeta segments was used. Entries here come from immuneACCESS through TCRdb and include only in-frame sequences with V and J called. Some clones fail to appear in such tables; in the studies checked, an unresolved V gene covers under half of the shortfall, and the cause of the remainder is unknown. Present in this sample are over 200,000 clones, around 70% of which were seen just once. The ten largest clonotypes hold 2.6% of the sample. The sample comprised PBMCs. Receptor source: a man aged 35-49 years in good health and CMV-seropositive.

As regards this clone: A read error may produce the germline difference seen at one junction end. The rearrangement links TRBV7-9 to TRBJ1-2; perhaps TRBD1 as D (6 bases). The CDR3 consists of 16 residues. CDR1 and CDR2 (germline): SEHNR, FQNEAQ (reference sequence). In DNA, the CDR3 is TGTTCCAGCAGCTTAGTACAGGGAGGGGGTAACTATGGCTACACCTTC. This gives the protein CSSSLVQGGGNYGYTF.

The chain is built from TRBV7-8 and TRBJ1-6; D is uncertain. This CDR3 is 16 amino acids long. Per the germline V gene, CDR1 is SGHVS and CDR2 is FQNEAQ. V was cut by 0 bases and J by 7 bases, with 13 bases left in between. The CDR3 spells CASSLALRPDNSPLHF. The DNA of the CDR3 is TGTGCCAGCAGCTTAGCCCTGAGGCCTGACAATTCACCCCTCCACTTT. Together with reference TRBV7-8 and TRBJ1-6, the CDR3 gives the full variable domain: GAGVSQSPRYKVAKRGQDVALRCDPISGHVSLFWYQQALGQGPEFLTYFQNEAQLDKSGLPSDRFFAERPEGSVSTLKIQRTQQEDSAVYLCASSLALRPDNSPLHFGNGTRLTVT.

Turning to this clone: The sample holds other DNA sequences that translate to the same CDR3. The J gene is TRBJ2-2, the V gene TRBV27; 10 bases fit TRBD2. The CDR3 sequence is 16 residues long. V lost 7 bases and J lost 2; bases outside the gene matches: 7. Germline CDR1 and CDR2: MNHEY and SMNVEV (reference sequence). For the CDR3, the DNA is TGTGCCAGCACCTACCTAGCGGGGGCCAACACCGGGGAGCTGTTTTTT. It specifies CASTYLAGANTGELFF.

The gene calls are TRBV5-1 and TRBJ1-2; 8 bases match TRBD1. The junction had 7 bases not matched to a gene; V was cut back by 4 bases and J by 2 bases. Germline CDR1 is SGHRS and CDR2 is YFSETQ. CDR3 length: 15 residues. CDR3 protein: CASSLRTGWNYGYTF. CDR3 coding DNA: TGCGCCAGCAGCCTCCGGACAGGGTGGAACTATGGCTACACCTTC. The full variable domain, completed using reference TRBV5-1 and TRBJ1-2, is KAGVTQTPRYLIKTRGQQVTLSCSPISGHRSVSWYQQTPGQGLQFLFEYFSETQRNKGNFPGRFSGRQFSNSRSEMNVSTLELGDSALYLCASSLRTGWNYGYTFGSGTRLTVV.

The chain employs TRBV11-1 and TRBJ1-5; 7 bases are a match to TRBD1. V dropped 5 bases and J dropped 5; count of bases not matched to a gene: 3. Looked up from germline, CDR1 is SGHAT and CDR2 is FQDESV (reference sequence). This CDR3 has 13 amino acids. The CDR3 loop is CASSHQGDQPQHF. Here the CDR3 DNA reads TGTGCCAGCAGCCACCAGGGGGATCAGCCCCAGCATTTT.

CDR3 DNA: TGTGCCAGCTCACCTACAGGACAGGGAAGCTCCTATAATTCACCCCTCCACTTT. Amino acids: CASSPTGQGSSYNSPLHF. V gene TRBV18 combines with J gene TRBJ1-6, with 8 bases lining up with TRBD1. The germline V gene encodes CDR1 KGHSH and CDR2 LQKENI. This CDR3 comprises 18 residues. V was pared by 3 bases and J by 0 bases, with 7 bases of the junction left unmatched.